This TCR beta chain was recorded in a study of blood T cell repertoires in COVID-19. Study background: Some COVID-19 samples were acute and others convalescent; all came from the United States, Italy and Spain.

This CDR3 has 11 amino acids. Trimming took off 10 bases at V and 6 bases at J, with 12 bases between the two ends. CDR1 and CDR2 from the germline V gene are LNHDA and SQIVND (reference sequence). Clones were read by immunoSEQ multiplex PCR, and TCRdb kept only the in-frame ones, dropping some. Of about 87,000 clones in the sample, roughly 88% are singletons; the top ten hold 2.5% to 3.5%. Seattle patients were enrolled while actively infected and followed longitudinally. Specimen: peripheral blood. This receptor was taken from an elderly woman with COVID-19, enrolled during active disease. J is TRBJ1-1 and V is TRBV19, with a weak D call TRBD1 (5 bases). CDR3 residues: CATGREAEAFF. In DNA form, the CDR3 reads TGTGCCACGGGACGGGAGGCTGAAGCTTTCTTT.